This T cell receptor beta chain was sequenced for a study of tumor-infiltrating lymphocytes in oesophageal squamous cell carcinoma (TCRdb year 2016). Taken from cysteine to phenylalanine, the CDR3 has 15 residues. Left in the record is the CDR3 DNA by itself, 45 bases read in frame from the first base. The germline V end is reduced by 0 bases and the J end by 2 bases; junction bases left unmatched: 1. CDR1 SGHDT and CDR2 YYEEEE were looked up in the germline V gene. This clonotype was picked up many times. It has no known antigen specificity. Base qualities are not recorded, but no much larger clone differs from it by a single base. The library was produced with PCR. Data came from an Illumina HiSeq 2000. In-frame beta chains were kept once TCRdb had trimmed the public reads at Q25 with fastp and called clones with MiXCR. Every entry covers one CDR3 protein and lists the most common genes and DNA from its rows. This sample holds approximately 2,700 distinct CDR3 sequences; 15% were observed only once. About 26% of the sample is taken by the ten largest.

The chain is encoded by TRBV5-6 joined to TRBJ2-2; 7 central bases correspond to TRBD1. Sequences were obtained from esophageal tumor tissue. The sequence was obtained from a male donor with esophageal squamous cell carcinoma. The CDR3 protein sequence reads: CASSLGQGNTGELFF. In nucleotide form, the sequence is TGTGCCAGCAGCTTGGGACAGGGTAACACCGGGGAGCTGTTTTTT. The CDR3, completed at both ends by the reference TRBV5-6 and TRBJ2-2 genes, gives the full variable domain DAGVTQSPTHLIKTRGQQVTLRCSPKSGHDTVSWYQQALGQGPQFIFQYYEEEERQRGNFPDRFSGHQFPNYSSELNVNALLLGDSALYLCASSLGQGNTGELFFGEGSRLTVL.